The source of this TCR beta chain is a study of beta chain features in type 1 diabetes. This CDR3 contains 17 residues. CDR1 is SGHTA and CDR2 is FQGNSA in the germline V gene. V lost 1 base to trimming and J lost 4 bases; unmatched junction nucleotides: 8. Expressed TCRB transcripts were sequenced because the isolated RNA had all been reverse transcribed beforehand. TCRdb's table, derived via immunoSEQ multiplex PCR, lists solely in-frame clones and lacks some. The sample carries hundreds of thousands of clones, roughly 15% recorded once. The chain has TRBV7-2 and TRBJ2-1; TRBD2 aligns across 9 bases. The clonotype was recovered from a young man in good health. The sequencing sample was made of naive CD4+ T cells from blood. The CDR3 loop is CASSLDRTSVTYNEQFF. In nucleotides, the CDR3 is TGTGCCAGCAGCTTAGATCGGACTAGCGTGACTTACAATGAGCAGTTCTTC.